The clone carrying this TCR beta chain was counted a single time. This sample is drawn from a study of blood T cell repertoires in COVID-19. Study summary: T cells, B-cell-depleted T cells, or PBMCs supplied cDNA or gDNA.

Germline values: CDR1 LNHDA, CDR2 SQIVND (reference sequence). Germline trimming cut 5 bases from V and 8 bases from J; bases unmatched to any gene: 9. The CDR3 has 15 amino acids. Original data processing: Nucleated cell number was recorded as an estimate derived from reference gene primer amplification. This table comes from immunoSEQ multiplex PCR, and its TCRdb copy is limited to in-frame clones, with some not included. For V, J and clone size, that table is used; D and trimming come from the DNA. The sample has tens of thousands of clones; under 85% are singletons. The chain is built from TRBV19 and TRBJ1-2; 12 nucleotides agree with TRBD1. Sequencing was performed on peripheral blood. The origin of this receptor is a human donor in a cohort sampled during active COVID-19. The DNA of the CDR3 is TGTGCCAGTAGTCCCGGAGGGACAGGGGGCTCCGGCTACACCTTC. Translating it yields CASSPGGTGGSGYTF.